These 15 T cell receptor beta chains came from one sample sequenced in a study of T cells after yellow fever vaccination. MiXCR, applied by TCRdb to the 5' RACE reads, yields one record per CDR3 protein. In the table there are fewer than 400,000 distinct CDR3 sequences, 6.2% of which are singletons. Sequenced material: PBMCs, taken 5 days after the yellow fever booster vaccination. These receptors were obtained from a man aged 30 to 39 who received the YFV17D yellow fever vaccine.

This chain links TRBV20-1 with TRBJ2-4, with 10 bases fitting TRBD2. Germline values: CDR1 DFQATT, CDR2 SNEGSKA (reference sequence). V lost 0 bases, J lost 3 bases, and 8 bases stayed unmatched. The CDR3 covers 17 residues. The CDR3 loop reads CSAREWGAGGVKNIQYF. For the CDR3, the DNA is TGCAGTGCTAGAGAGTGGGGAGCGGGAGGGGTCAAAAACATTCAGTACTTC.

This clonotype was recorded a few times. The rearrangement links TRBV14 to TRBJ2-7, with no clear D. V was trimmed by 5 bases and J by 0 bases, leaving 11 bases between them. CDR1 is SGHDN and CDR2 is FVKESK in the germline V gene. The CDR3 has 14 amino acids. This CDR3 reads CASSYDRNSYEQYF. CDR3 sequence (DNA): TGTGCCAGCAGCTACGACCGAAACTCCTACGAGCAGTACTTC. The complete variable domain, with remaining parts taken from reference TRBV14 and TRBJ2-7, reads EAGVTQFPSHSVIEKGQTVTLRCDPISGHDNLYWYRRVMGKEIKFLLHFVKESKQDESGMPNNRFLAERTGGTYSTLKVQPAELEDSGVYFCASSYDRNSYEQYFGPGTRLTVT.

This clonotype showed up just a few times. The gene calls are TRBV20-1 and TRBJ2-5, with 8 bases identical to TRBD1. V trimming: 5 bases; J trimming: 5 bases; junction bases outside the gene matches: 13. CDR3 size: 15 residues. The germline gives CDR1 DFQATT, CDR2 SNEGSKA (reference sequence). For the CDR3, the DNA is TGCAGTGCTCATTCCCCGGGACAGGTTGGGGAGACCCAGTACTTC. Amino acid sequence: CSAHSPGQVGETQYF.

The sample holds a few counts of this clonotype. The V gene is TRBV28, the J gene TRBJ1-2; maybe TRBD1 (5 bases). The CDR3 extends over 15 amino acids. Germline V gene data show CDR1 as MDHEN and CDR2 as SYDVKM. Between the trimmed V and J ends, which lost 2 bases and 4 bases, there was a span of 14 bases. CDR3 nucleotide sequence: TGTGCCAGCAGTTTACAGGGCAGCCCTAGCTATGGCTACACCTTC. Translation: CASSLQGSPSYGYTF.

The CDR3 coding sequence is TGTGCCAGCAGTTTCCGGACTAGCGGGGAAGGCGATGAGCAGTTCTTC. This codes for CASSFRTSGEGDEQFF. The chain recombines TRBV12-3 or TRBV12-4 with TRBJ2-1, with 12 bases aligning to TRBD2. The CDR3 contains 16 residues. J gave up 8 bases and V 3 bases, and 8 bases lay outside the gene matches.

This sequence joins TRBV19 and TRBJ2-3, with a possible D match to TRBD1 (6 bases). There are 13 residues in the CDR3. Per germline, CDR1 LNHDA and CDR2 SQIVND (reference sequence). The germline V and J ends were trimmed by 7 bases and 8 bases, with 16 bases remaining between them. The CDR3 DNA reads as TGTGCCAGTACACAGGGACCCCGTTTTACGCAGTATTTT. Translated, it gives CASTQGPRFTQYF.

The chain recombines TRBV6-1 with TRBJ2-4, with D possibly called TRBD1 or TRBD2 (5 bases each). Germline lookup yields CDR1 MNHNS and CDR2 SASEGT. With 6 bases removed from V and 0 bases from J, the gap between germline ends came to 21 bases. CDR3 length equals 18 residues. The CDR3 nucleotides read TGTGCCAGCAGCTGGGGACCCGAGGGGTCACGAGCCAAAAACATTCAGTACTTC. It is translated as CASSWGPEGSRAKNIQYF.

This chain joins TRBV27 and TRBJ2-2; D is unresolved. Trimming left V 3 bases short and J 6 bases short, with 11 bases between. The CDR3 runs 14 residues. Germline CDR1 is MNHEY and CDR2 is SMNVEV (reference sequence). The CDR3 here is CASSFSEAAGELFF. The CDR3 coding sequence is TGTGCCAGCAGTTTTAGTGAGGCCGCCGGGGAGCTGTTTTTT.

This clonotype was seen a few times. The chain has TRBV24-1 and TRBJ1-5; D remains unclear. Trimming took off 3 bases at V and 0 bases at J, with 5 bases between the two ends. This CDR3 has 14 residues. In germline, CDR1 is KGHDR, CDR2 SFDVKD. The CDR3 sequence is CATSDLVSNQPQHF. The CDR3 DNA sequence: TGTGCCACCAGTGATCTCGTTAGCAATCAGCCCCAGCATTTT.

In this sample, this clonotype turned up many times. The genes are TRBV15 and TRBJ1-1; possibly TRBD1 for D (6 bases). In germline, CDR1 is LNHNV, CDR2 YYDKDF (reference sequence). CDR3 length: 14 residues. V lost 1 base, J lost 7 bases, and 13 bases lay in between. This CDR3 is CATSRGRGLVEAFF. Written as DNA, the CDR3 is TGTGCCACCAGCAGAGGAAGGGGGTTGGTTGAAGCTTTCTTT. The variable domain in full, completed from reference TRBV15 and TRBJ1-1, reads DAMVIQNPRYQVTQFGKPVTLSCSQTLNHNVMYWYQQKSSQAPKLLFHYYDKDFNNEADTPDNFQSRRPNTSFCFLDIRSPGLGDTAMYLCATSRGRGLVEAFFGQGTRLTVV.

This clonotype was seen a few times. This chain uses TRBV20-1 with TRBJ2-1, with D tentatively TRBD2 (5 bases). Germline CDR1 reads DFQATT; CDR2 reads SNEGSKA (reference sequence). This CDR3 contains 13 residues. The V and J ends lost 0 bases and 6 bases respectively, with 9 bases between them. In DNA, the CDR3 is TGCAGTGCTAGAGAGGGTAGCGTCAATGAGCAGTTCTTC. This translates into CSAREGSVNEQFF.

This clonotype appeared a few times. The genes are TRBV20-1 and TRBJ2-7; 8 bases match TRBD2. The junction had 11 bases not matched to a gene; V was cut back by 3 bases and J by 1 base. CDR3 size: 16 residues. CDR1 is DFQATT, CDR2 SNEGSKA, per germline (reference sequence). This chain's CDR3 is CSASPAGELRSYEQYF. The CDR3 DNA is TGCAGTGCTAGCCCAGCGGGAGAGCTAAGGTCCTACGAGCAGTACTTC.

This clonotype was seen more than once but under ten times. This chain uses TRBV14 with TRBJ2-7; the D gene is possibly TRBD2 (6 bases). Trimming removed 0 bases from V and 7 bases from J, with 10 bases in between. The CDR3 runs to 13 residues. Germline CDR1 is SGHDN and CDR2 is FVKESK. This CDR3 reads CASSQEVRGEQYF. CDR3 nucleotide sequence: TGTGCCAGCAGCCAAGAGGTTCGGGGGGAGCAGTACTTC.

The table lists this clonotype with a few counts. This chain connects TRBV20-1 to TRBJ1-6, with D tentatively TRBD1 (5 bases). V shed 4 bases and J shed 7 bases, with 11 bases lying between them. This CDR3 has 13 amino acids. Germline V CDR1 and CDR2: DFQATT, SNEGSKA (reference sequence). CDR3 loop: CSATQGRNSPLHF. DNA for the CDR3: TGCAGTGCTACTCAGGGTCGGAATTCACCCCTCCACTTT.

This clonotype was seen ten or more times. The CDR3 here is CSASGQATAPLHF. The DNA of the CDR3 is TGCAGTGCTTCTGGACAGGCTACGGCACCCCTCCACTTT. This chain uses TRBV20-1 with TRBJ1-6, with 7 bases matching TRBD1. Germline loops: CDR1 DFQATT, CDR2 SNEGSKA (reference sequence). This CDR3 contains 13 residues. Trimming removed 5 bases from V and 11 bases from J; junction bases left unmatched: 9.